This T cell receptor beta chain was captured by sequencing in a study of T cell responses to AZD1222 COVID-19 vaccine. The overall study: Pooled samples include second doses given at about 4 or 12 weeks.

The V and J ends lost 5 bases and 4 bases, in that order; junction bases with no gene match: 11. This CDR3 region has 16 residues. In germline, CDR1 is PRHDT, CDR2 FYEKMQ (reference sequence). Study observations and caveats: Repertoire sampling was restricted to post-peak T cell response timepoints. Spike regions recognized by vaccine-associated CD4 TCRs spanned the protein, led by 160-218 and 743-854.

To note about this clone: Its antigen is not identified.

Profiling relied on immunoSEQ multiplex PCR, and the TCRdb table lists in-frame clones only, not all of them. In the table there are more than 85,000 clones, roughly nine tenths of which are singletons. The receptor was derived from an adult in good health. The chain has TRBV13 and TRBJ2-3; 8 bases match TRBD2. The sample here was peripheral blood, taken on day 0 of AZD1222 vaccination. DNA of the CDR3: TGTGCCAGCAGCATCCCCACTAGCGGTCAGGCAGATACGCAGTATTTT. Amino acids: CASSIPTSGQADTQYF.